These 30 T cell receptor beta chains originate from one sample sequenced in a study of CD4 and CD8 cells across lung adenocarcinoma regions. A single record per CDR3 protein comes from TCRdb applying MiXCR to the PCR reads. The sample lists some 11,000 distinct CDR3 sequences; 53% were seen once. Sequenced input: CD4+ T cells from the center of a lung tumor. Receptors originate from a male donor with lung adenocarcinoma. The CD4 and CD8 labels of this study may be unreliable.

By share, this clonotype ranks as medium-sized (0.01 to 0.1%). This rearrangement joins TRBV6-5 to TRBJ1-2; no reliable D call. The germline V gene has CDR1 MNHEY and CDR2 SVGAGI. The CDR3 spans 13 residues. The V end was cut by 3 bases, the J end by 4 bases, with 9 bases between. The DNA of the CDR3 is TGTGCCAGCAGTTATGGGGATCCCTATGGCTACACCTTC. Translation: CASSYGDPYGYTF.

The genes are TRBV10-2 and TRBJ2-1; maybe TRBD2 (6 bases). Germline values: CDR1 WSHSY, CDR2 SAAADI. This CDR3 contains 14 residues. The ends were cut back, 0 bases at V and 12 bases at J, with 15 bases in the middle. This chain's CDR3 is CASSESTVTSWQFF. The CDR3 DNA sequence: TGCGCCAGCAGTGAGTCGACTGTTACTAGCTGGCAGTTCTTC.

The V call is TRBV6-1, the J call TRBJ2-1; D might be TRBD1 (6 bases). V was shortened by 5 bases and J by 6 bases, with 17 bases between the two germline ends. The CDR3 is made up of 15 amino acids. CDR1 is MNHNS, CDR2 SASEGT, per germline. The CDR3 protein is CASSRQVLPSNEQFF. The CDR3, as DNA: TGTGCCAGCAGTCGACAGGTATTACCCAGCAATGAGCAGTTCTTC.

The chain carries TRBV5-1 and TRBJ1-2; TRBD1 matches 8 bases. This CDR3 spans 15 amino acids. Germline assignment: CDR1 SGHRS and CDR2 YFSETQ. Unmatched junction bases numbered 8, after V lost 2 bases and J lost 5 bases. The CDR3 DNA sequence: TGCGCCAGCAGCTTCGGGGCAGGGGGCGAATATGGCTACACCTTC. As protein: CASSFGAGGEYGYTF.

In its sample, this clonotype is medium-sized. The CDR3 DNA sequence: TGTGCCAGCAGTTTGGGTCAGGGGGCAAATCAGCCCCAGCATTTT. Protein: CASSLGQGANQPQHF. The chain is built from TRBV27 and TRBJ1-5; 8 bases line up with TRBD1. This CDR3 region has 15 residues. J was trimmed by 4 bases and V by 3 bases; bases with no gene match: 5. Looked up from germline, CDR1 is MNHEY and CDR2 is SMNVEV (reference sequence).

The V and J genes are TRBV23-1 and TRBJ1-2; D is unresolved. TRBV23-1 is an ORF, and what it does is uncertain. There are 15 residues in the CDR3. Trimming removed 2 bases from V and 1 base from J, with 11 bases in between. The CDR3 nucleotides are TGCGCCAGCAGTCAAGTTGGTGGAGATAACTATGGCTACACCTTC. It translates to CASSQVGGDNYGYTF.

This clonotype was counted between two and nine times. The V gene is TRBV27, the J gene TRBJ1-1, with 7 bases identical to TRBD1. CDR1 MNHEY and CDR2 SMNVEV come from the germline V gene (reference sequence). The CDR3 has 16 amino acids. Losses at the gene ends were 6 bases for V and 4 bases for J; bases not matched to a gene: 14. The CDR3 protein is CASRPTYRQGRTEAFF. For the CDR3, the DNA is TGTGCCAGCAGGCCCACCTACCGACAGGGCCGCACTGAAGCTTTCTTT.

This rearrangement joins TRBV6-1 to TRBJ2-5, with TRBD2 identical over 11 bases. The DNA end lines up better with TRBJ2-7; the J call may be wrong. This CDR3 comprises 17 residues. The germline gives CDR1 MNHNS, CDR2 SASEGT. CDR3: CASSEGSGRAGMYEQYF. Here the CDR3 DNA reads TGTGCCAGCAGTGAAGGTAGCGGGAGGGCCGGTATGTACGAGCAGTACTTC.

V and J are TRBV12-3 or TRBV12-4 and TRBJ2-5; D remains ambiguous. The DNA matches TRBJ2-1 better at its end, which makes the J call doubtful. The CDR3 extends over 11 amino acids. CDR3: CASSYNTEQFF. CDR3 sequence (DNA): TGTGCCAGCAGTTACAACACTGAGCAGTTCTTC.

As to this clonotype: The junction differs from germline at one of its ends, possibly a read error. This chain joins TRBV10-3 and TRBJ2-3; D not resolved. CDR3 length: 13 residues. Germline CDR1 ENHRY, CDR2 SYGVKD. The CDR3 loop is CATGRDPKDTQYF. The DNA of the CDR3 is TGTGCCACCGGGCGCGACCCGAAAGATACGCAGTATTTC.

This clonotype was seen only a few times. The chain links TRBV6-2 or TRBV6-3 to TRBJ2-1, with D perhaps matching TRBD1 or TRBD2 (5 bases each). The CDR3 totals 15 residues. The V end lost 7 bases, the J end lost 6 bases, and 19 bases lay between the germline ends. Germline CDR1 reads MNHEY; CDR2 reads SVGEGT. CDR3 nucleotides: TGTGCCAGCACCCACCTGGGACCCTGGGTCAATGAGCAGTTCTTC. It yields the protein CASTHLGPWVNEQFF.

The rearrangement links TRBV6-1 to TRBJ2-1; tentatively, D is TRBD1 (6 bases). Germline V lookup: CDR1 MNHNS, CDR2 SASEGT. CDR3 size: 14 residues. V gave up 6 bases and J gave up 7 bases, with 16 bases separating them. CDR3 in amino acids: CASRKDSFRNEQFF. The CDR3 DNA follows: TGTGCCAGCAGAAAGGACAGCTTTAGGAATGAGCAGTTCTTC.

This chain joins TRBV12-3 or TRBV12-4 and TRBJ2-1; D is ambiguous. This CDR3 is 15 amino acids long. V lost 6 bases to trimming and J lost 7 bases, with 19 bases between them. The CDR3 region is CASRMIGVRWNEQFF. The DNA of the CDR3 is TGTGCCAGCAGGATGATTGGGGTTAGGTGGAATGAGCAGTTCTTC.

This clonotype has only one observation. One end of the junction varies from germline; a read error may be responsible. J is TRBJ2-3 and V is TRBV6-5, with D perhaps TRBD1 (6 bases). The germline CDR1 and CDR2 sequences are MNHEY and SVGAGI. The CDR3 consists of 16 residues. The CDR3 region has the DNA TGTGCCAGCAGCTATAAGGGGGTGTGCGCCAAAAACACTCAGTATTTC. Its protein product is CASSYKGVCAKNTQYF.

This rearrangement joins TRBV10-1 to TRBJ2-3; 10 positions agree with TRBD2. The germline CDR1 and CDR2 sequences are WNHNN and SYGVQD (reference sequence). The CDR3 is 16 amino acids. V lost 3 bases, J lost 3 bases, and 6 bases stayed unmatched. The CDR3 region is CASSDYSGRRTDTQYF. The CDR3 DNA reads TGCGCCAGCAGTGACTATAGCGGGAGGAGGACAGATACGCAGTATTTT.

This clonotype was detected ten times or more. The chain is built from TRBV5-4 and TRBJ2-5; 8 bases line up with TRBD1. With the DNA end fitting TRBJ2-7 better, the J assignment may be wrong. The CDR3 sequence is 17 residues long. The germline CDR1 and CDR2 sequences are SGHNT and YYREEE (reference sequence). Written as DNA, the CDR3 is TGTGCCAGCAGCCCCGGTCAGGGGGCGTATAAGGTCGACGAGCAGTACTTC. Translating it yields CASSPGQGAYKVDEQYF.

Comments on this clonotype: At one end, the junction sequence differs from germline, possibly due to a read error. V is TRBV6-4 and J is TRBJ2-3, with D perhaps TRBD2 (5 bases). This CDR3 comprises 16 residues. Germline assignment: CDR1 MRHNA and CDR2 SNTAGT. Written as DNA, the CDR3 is TGTGCCAGCAGGGAGAGCGGACCCAGAGGCACAGAGACGCAGTATTTT. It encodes CASRESGPRGTETQYF.

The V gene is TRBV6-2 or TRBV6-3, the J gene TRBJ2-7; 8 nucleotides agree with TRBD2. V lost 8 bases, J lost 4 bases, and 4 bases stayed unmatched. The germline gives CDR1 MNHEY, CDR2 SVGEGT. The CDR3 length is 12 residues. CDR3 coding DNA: TGTGCCAGCGGAGCGGGGGAATACGAGCAGTACTTC. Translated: CASGAGEYEQYF.

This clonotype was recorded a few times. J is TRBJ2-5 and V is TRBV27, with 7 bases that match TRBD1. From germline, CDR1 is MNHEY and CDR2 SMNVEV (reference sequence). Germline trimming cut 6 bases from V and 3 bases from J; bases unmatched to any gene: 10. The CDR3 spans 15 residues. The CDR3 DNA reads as TGTGCCAGCAGATCCTGGGACAGCCTAAAAGAGACCCAGTACTTC. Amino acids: CASRSWDSLKETQYF.

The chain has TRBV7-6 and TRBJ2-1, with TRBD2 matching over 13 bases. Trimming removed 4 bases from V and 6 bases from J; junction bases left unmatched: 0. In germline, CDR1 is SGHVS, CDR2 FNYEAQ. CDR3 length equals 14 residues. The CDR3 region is CASSWTSGSNEQFF. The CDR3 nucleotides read TGTGCCAGCAGCTGGACTAGCGGGAGCAATGAGCAGTTCTTC.

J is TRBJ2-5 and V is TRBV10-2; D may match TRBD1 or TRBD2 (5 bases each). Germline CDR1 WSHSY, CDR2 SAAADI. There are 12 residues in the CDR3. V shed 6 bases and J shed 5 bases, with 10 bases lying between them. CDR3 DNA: TGCGCCAGCAGGGGACCGGGGGAGACCCAGTACTTC. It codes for CASRGPGETQYF.

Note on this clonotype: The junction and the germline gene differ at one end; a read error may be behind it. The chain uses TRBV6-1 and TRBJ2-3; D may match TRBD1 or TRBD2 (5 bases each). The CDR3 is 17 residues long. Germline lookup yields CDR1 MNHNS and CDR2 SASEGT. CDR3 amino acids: CASSRVIGASGTDTQYF. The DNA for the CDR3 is TGTGCCAGCAGCCGGGTCATAGGGGCCAGCGGCACAGATACGCAGTACTTT.

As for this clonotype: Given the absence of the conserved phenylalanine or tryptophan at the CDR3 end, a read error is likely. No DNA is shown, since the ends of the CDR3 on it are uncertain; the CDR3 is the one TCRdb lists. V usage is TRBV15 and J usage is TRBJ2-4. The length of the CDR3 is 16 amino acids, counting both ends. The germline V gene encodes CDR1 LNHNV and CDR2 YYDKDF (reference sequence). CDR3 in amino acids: CATMPDHISYFKNAIL.

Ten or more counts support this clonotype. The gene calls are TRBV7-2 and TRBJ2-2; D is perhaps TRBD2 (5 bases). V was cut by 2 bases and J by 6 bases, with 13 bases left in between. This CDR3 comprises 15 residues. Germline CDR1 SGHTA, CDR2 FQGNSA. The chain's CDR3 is CASSLRSGSSGELFF. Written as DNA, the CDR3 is TGTGCCAGCAGCTTAAGGTCGGGAAGCTCCGGGGAGCTGTTTTTT.

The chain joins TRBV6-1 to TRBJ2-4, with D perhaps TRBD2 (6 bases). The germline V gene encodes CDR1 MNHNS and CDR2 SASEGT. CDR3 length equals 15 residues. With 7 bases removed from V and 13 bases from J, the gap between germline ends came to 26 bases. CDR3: CASIETLGGPNTQYF. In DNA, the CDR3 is TGTGCCAGCATCGAGACTCTCGGAGGGCCAAACACGCAGTACTTC.

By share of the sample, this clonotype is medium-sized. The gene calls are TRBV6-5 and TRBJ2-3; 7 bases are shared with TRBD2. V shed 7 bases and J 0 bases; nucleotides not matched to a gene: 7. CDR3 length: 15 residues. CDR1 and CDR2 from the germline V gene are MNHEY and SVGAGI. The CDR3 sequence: CASTLAALSTDTQYF. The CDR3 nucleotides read TGTGCCAGCACGCTAGCGGCCCTTAGCACAGATACGCAGTATTTT.

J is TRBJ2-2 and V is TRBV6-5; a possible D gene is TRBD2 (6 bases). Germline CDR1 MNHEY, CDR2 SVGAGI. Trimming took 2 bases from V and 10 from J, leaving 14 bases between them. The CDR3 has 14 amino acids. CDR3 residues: CASSYKGSGVELFF. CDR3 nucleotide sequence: TGTGCCAGCAGTTACAAGGGTAGCGGCGTGGAGCTGTTTTTT.

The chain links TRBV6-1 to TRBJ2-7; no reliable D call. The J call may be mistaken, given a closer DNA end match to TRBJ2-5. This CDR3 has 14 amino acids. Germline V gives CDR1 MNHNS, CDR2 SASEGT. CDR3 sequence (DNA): TGTGCCAGCAGTGAATACGGGTCCCAAGAGACCCAGTACTTC. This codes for CASSEYGSQETQYF.

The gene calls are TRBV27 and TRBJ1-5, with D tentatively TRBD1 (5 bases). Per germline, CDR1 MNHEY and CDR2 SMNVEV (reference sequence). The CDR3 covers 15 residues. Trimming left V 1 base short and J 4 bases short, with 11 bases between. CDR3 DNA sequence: TGTGCCAGCAGTTTATTTTCTGGGGGAAATCAGCCCCAGCATTTT. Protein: CASSLFSGGNQPQHF.

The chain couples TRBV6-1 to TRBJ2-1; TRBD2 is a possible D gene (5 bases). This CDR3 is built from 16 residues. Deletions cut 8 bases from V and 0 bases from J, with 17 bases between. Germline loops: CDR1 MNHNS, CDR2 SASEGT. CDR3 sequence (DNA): TGTGCCAGCGCGTCGGTCCGAGGGAGCTCCTACAATGAGCAGTTCTTC. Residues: CASASVRGSSYNEQFF.